Listed below are T cell receptor beta chains from one sample, sequenced in a study of metastatic and nonmetastatic thyroid tumors. MiXCR was used by TCRdb to re-call the PCR reads. The sample holds about 17,000 clones, about 29% seen once. The specimen sequenced was tumor tissue. The receptors shown here come from a female donor with papillary thyroid cancer or a benign thyroid nodule (not recorded which). Some clones in this sample may be carry-over from other donors' samples. CDR3s include the opening cysteine and the closing phenylalanine or tryptophan. The D gene is left open where the match is weak. A clone size is listed for some rows: how often the clone was seen (once, few, many), or a class if it is expanded.

abundance | j_gene | len | v_gene | d_gene | CDR3aa | CDR3nt
many | TRBJ2-1 | 14 | TRBV7-9 | - | CASSSMRFYNEQFF | TGTGCCAGCAGCTCAATGAGATTTTACAATGAGCAGTTCTTC
few | TRBJ1-1 | 16 | TRBV12-3/TRBV12-4 | - | CASSGPGGGLDTEAFF | TGTGCCAGCAGTGGCCCGGGGGGGGGGCTTGACACTGAAGCTTTCTTT
many | TRBJ1-2 | 17 | TRBV29-1 | - | CSVEGRSGLAANYGYTF | TGCAGCGTTGAGGGCAGGTCGGGTTTGGCAGCTAACTATGGCTACACCTTC
few | TRBJ1-4 | 15 | TRBV28 | - | CASSLESPVFEKLFF | TGTGCCAGCAGTTTAGAGTCCCCGGTTTTTGAAAAACTGTTTTTT
few | TRBJ2-1 | 13 | TRBV28 | - | CASSLVGVSEQFF | TGTGCCAGCAGTTTAGTTGGAGTGAGTGAGCAGTTCTTC
- | TRBJ2-2 | 13 | TRBV6-4 | - | CASSDSDTGELFF | TGTGCCAGCAGTGACTCGGACACCGGGGAGCTGTTTTTT
- | TRBJ2-1 | 16 | TRBV5-1 | TRBD2 | CASSWNPGLAGEGRFF | TGCGCCAGCAGCTGGAATCCGGGACTAGCGGGAGAGGGAAGGTTCTTC
- | TRBJ2-7 | 14 | TRBV20-1 | TRBD2 | CSASLPSGSYEQYF | TGCAGTGCTAGCCTCCCTAGCGGGAGCTACGAGCAGTACTTC
few | TRBJ2-1 | 13 | TRBV6-4 | - | CASIYMAENEQFF | TGTGCCAGCATCTATATGGCCGAAAATGAGCAGTTCTTC
medium-sized | TRBJ1-1 | 15 | TRBV6-2/TRBV6-3 | - | CASRHQGRGNTEAFF | TGTGCCAGCAGGCACCAGGGGAGAGGAAACACTGAAGCTTTCTTT
many | TRBJ2-3 | 14 | TRBV6-1 | - | CASSSIGGRDTQYF | TGTGCCAGCAGCTCCATCGGGGGCAGAGATACGCAGTATTTT
many | TRBJ2-1 | 15 | TRBV7-9 | TRBD1 | CASSFGTGSHNEQFF | TGTGCCAGCAGCTTCGGGACAGGGAGTCACAATGAGCAGTTCTTC
once | TRBJ2-1 | 16 | TRBV20-1 | - | CSARVAIIWKMDEQFF | TGCAGTGCTCGGGTAGCCATCATTTGGAAAATGGATGAGCAGTTCTTC
many | TRBJ2-6 | 16 | TRBV18 | - | CASSPLTGSGANVLTF | TGTGCCAGCTCACCCCTTACAGGGTCCGGGGCCAACGTCCTGACTTTC
many | TRBJ2-7 | 15 | TRBV7-2 | TRBD2 | CASSGARTSVYEQYF | TGTGCCAGCTCCGGAGCAAGGACTAGCGTTTACGAGCAGTACTTC
medium-sized | TRBJ2-7 | 13 | TRBV28 | - | CASSQPENVEQYF | TGTGCCAGCAGTCAACCGGAGAATGTCGAGCAGTACTTC
few | TRBJ2-7 | 14 | TRBV27 | TRBD1 | CASSLQGPYYEQYF | TGTGCCAGCAGTCTACAGGGGCCGTACTACGAGCAGTACTTC
- | TRBJ2-7 | 14 | TRBV20-1 | TRBD2 | CSARSTSGLYEQYF | TGCAGTGCTAGATCGACTAGCGGGCTCTACGAGCAGTACTTC
- | TRBJ2-3 | 15 | TRBV12-3/TRBV12-4 | - | CASSGGQGGIDTQYF | TGTGCCAGCAGTGGCGGACAGGGAGGGATAGATACGCAGTATTTT
once | TRBJ2-7 | 12 | TRBV3-1 | - | CASSLDPSEQYF | TGTGCCAGCAGTCTCGACCCCTCTGAGCAGTACTTC
many | TRBJ2-1 | 15 | TRBV6-2/TRBV6-3 | TRBD2 | CASSYSAGGYNEQFF | TGTGCCAGCAGTTACTCCGCGGGAGGATACAATGAGCAGTTCTTC
many | TRBJ1-1 | 12 | TRBV30 | - | CAWSYGNTEAFF | TGTGCCTGGAGTTATGGGAACACTGAAGCTTTCTTT
- | TRBJ1-2 | 11 | TRBV20-1 | - | CSARWGQGYTF | TGCAGTGCTAGATGGGGGCAAGGCTACACCTTC
few | TRBJ2-1 | 14 | TRBV15 | - | CATRDTKGHNEQFF | TGTGCCACAAGGGACACAAAGGGGCACAATGAGCAGTTCTTC
- | TRBJ2-1 | 16 | TRBV11-1 | TRBD2 | CASSLSRGGRRNEQFF | TGTGCCAGCAGCTTATCACGGGGCGGGAGGAGGAATGAGCAGTTCTTC
- | TRBJ2-3 | 14 | TRBV6-2/TRBV6-3 | - | CASIYITNTYTQYF | TGTGCCAGCATTTACATCACTAACACATATACGCAGTATTTT
few | TRBJ2-3 | 13 | TRBV29-1 | TRBD1 | CSGGQGGTDTQYF | TGCAGCGGTGGACAGGGTGGGACAGATACGCAGTATTTT
few | TRBJ1-5 | 14 | TRBV3-1 | - | CASSQGRLNQPQHF | TGTGCCAGCAGCCAAGGACGGCTTAATCAGCCCCAGCATTTT
- | TRBJ1-1 | 12 | TRBV20-1 | - | CSAGRGNTEAFF | TGCAGTGCTGGGAGGGGTAACACTGAAGCTTTCTTT
- | TRBJ1-6 | 17 | TRBV5-1 | TRBD1 | CASSSLGVTGGNSPLHF | TGCGCCAGCAGCTCCCTGGGGGTCACAGGGGGAAATTCACCCCTCCACTTT
- | TRBJ2-3 | 13 | TRBV11-3 | - | CASSTGVTDTQYF | TGTGCCAGCAGCACGGGGGTCACAGATACTCAGTATTTT
- | TRBJ2-3 | 14 | TRBV6-4 | TRBD2 | CASSDSGGADTQYF | TGTGCCAGCAGTGACTCGGGGGGGGCAGATACGCAGTATTTT
medium-sized | TRBJ2-7 | 12 | TRBV6-1 | - | CASSLSEYEQYF | TGTGCCAGCAGTCTGTCGGAGTACGAGCAGTACTTC